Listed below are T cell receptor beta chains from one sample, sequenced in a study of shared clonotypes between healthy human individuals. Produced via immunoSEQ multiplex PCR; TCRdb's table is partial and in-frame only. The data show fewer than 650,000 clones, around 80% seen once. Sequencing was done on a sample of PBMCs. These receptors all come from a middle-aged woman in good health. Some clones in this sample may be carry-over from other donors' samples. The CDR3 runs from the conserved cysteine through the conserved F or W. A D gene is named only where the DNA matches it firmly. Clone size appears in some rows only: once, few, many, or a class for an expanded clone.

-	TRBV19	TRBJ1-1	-	TGTGCCAGCGAGGGGGTAGGTGGCACTGAAGCTTTCTTT	CASEGVGGTEAFF
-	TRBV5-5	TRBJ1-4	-	TGTGCCAGCAGCTTAGGGGGGGACGAAAAACTGTTTTTT	CASSLGGDEKLFF
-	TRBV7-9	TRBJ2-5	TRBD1	TGTGCCAGCAGCAGAGGACAGGGGAGAACCCAAGAGACCCAGTACTTC	CASSRGQGRTQETQYF
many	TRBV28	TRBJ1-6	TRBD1	TGTGCCAGCAGTTCCCACCTCAGACGACAGGGTGGGAGTTCACCCCTCCACTTT	CASSSHLRRQGGSSPLHF
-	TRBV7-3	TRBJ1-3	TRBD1	TGTGCCAGCAGCATAACCGGGACAGGGGGCGTCTCTGGAAACACCATATATTTT	CASSITGTGGVSGNTIYF
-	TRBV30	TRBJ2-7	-	TGTGCCTGGAGTATCGGGGGCGAGCAGTACTTC	CAWSIGGEQYF
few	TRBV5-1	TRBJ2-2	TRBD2	TGCGCCAGCAGCTGGGGGGCTAGCGGGGCCGCCACCGGGGAGCTGTTTTTT	CASSWGASGAATGELFF
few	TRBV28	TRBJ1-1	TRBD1	TGTGCCAGCAGTTTAACGATCGGGCAGGGGGGGACTGGAGCTTTCTTT	CASSLTIGQGGTGAFF
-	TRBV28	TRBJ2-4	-	TGTGCCAGCAGTGGTCCGACGCCCATTCAGTACTTC	CASSGPTPIQYF
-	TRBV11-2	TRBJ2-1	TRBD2	TGTGCCAGCGTCTCGGGAGGTGTGGGCAATGAGCAGTTCTTC	CASVSGGVGNEQFF
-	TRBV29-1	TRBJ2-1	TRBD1	TGCAGCGTTGAAAGGGGACAGGGGATTGGAAATGAGCAGTTCTTC	CSVERGQGIGNEQFF
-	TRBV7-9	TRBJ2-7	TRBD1	TGTGCCAGCAGCCCGGGACAGTACGAGCAGTACTTC	CASSPGQYEQYF
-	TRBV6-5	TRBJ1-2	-	TGTGCCAGCAGTAACAGGAACTATGGCTACACCTTC	CASSNRNYGYTF
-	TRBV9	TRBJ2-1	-	TGTGCCAGCAGCGCGCGGACTAGGGGGGCGAATGAGCAGTTCTTC	CASSARTRGANEQFF
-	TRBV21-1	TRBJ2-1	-	TGTGCCAGCAGCAAAGAGCCTTGGTACAATGAGCAGTTCTTC	CASSKEPWYNEQFF
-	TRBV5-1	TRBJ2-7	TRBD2	TGCGCCAGCAGCTTGGTTGCGGGAGGGACCTACGAGCAGTACTTC	CASSLVAGGTYEQYF
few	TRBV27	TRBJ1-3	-	TGTGCCAGCAGCCTTATGGGCCCGAACGTGAAGGGGAATAGAAACACCATATATTTT	CASSLMGPNVKGNRNTIYF
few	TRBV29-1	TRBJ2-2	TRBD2	TGCAGCGCCTCCGGGACTAGCGGGAGAAATGTCGGGGAGCTGTTTTTT	CSASGTSGRNVGELFF
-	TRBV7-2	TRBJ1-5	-	TGTGCCAGCAGCTTAGGGCCCCGGCCAGGGGATAGCAATCAGCCCCAGCATTTT	CASSLGPRPGDSNQPQHF
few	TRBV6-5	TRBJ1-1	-	TGTGCCAGCACCGTCGATCTGAACACTGAAGCTTTCTTT	CASTVDLNTEAFF
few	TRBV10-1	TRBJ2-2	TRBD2	TGCGCCAGCAGTGAGTCTGCTAGCGGGAGGGCGGTGAACACCGGGGAGCTGTTTTTT	CASSESASGRAVNTGELFF
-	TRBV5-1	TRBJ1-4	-	TGCGCCAGCAGCTTGGCCCTAACTAATGAAAAACTGTTTTTT	CASSLALTNEKLFF
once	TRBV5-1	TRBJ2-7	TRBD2	TGCGCCAGCAGCCCTGGGACTAACACCTACGAGCAGTACTTC	CASSPGTNTYEQYF
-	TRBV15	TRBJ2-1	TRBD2	TGTGCCACCAGCAGTCTTGGGACTAGGGACGGCAATGAGCAGTTCTTC	CATSSLGTRDGNEQFF
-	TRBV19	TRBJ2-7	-	TGTGCCAGTAGTATACAAGCGGACAGTCCCTACGAGCAGTACTTC	CASSIQADSPYEQYF
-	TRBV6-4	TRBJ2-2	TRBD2	TGTGCCAGCAGTGTTGAGGCGGGGGACACCGGGGAGCTGTTTTTT	CASSVEAGDTGELFF
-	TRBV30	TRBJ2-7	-	TGTGCCTGGAGTGTAGGGCGATTATCCGAGCAGTACTTC	CAWSVGRLSEQYF
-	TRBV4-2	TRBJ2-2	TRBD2	TGTGCCAGCAGCCAAAACCCCCTAGCGGGAAATACCGGGGAGCTGTTTTTT	CASSQNPLAGNTGELFF
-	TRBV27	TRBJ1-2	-	TGTGCCAGCAGTTCTGGGGGACGCGGCTACACCTTC	CASSSGGRGYTF
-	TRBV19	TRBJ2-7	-	TGTGCCAGTAGTATGGCCCGAGATGGGGAGCAGTACTTC	CASSMARDGEQYF
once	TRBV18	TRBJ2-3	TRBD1	TGTGCCAGCTCTTCCGGGACAGGGGGCTATTGGGGCACAGATACGCAGTATTTT	CASSSGTGGYWGTDTQYF
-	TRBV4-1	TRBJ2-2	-	TGCGCCAGCAGCCAAGACAGGACTAACACCGGGGAGCTGTTTTTT	CASSQDRTNTGELFF
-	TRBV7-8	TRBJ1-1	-	TGTGCCAGCGCGGGAACAGTGAACACTGAAGCTTTCTTT	CASAGTVNTEAFF
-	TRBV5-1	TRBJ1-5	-	TGCGCCAGCAGCTTATCCCCTACGGGAGATCAGCCCCAGCATTTT	CASSLSPTGDQPQHF
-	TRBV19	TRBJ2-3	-	TGTGCCAGTAGTCCTCACACAGATACGCAGTATTTT	CASSPHTDTQYF
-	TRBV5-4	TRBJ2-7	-	TGTGCCAGCAGCTCCAACGGCCCGGCTGCTACGAGGGAGCAGTACTTC	CASSSNGPAATREQYF
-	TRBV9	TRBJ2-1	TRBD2	TGTGCCAGCAGCCGAGGGACTAGCGGGAGACGCTACAATGAGCAGTTCTTC	CASSRGTSGRRYNEQFF
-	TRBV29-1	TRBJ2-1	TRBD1	TGCAGCGTTGAGACAGGGGCCTCATACAATGAGCAGTTCTTC	CSVETGASYNEQFF
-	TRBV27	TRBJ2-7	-	TGTGCCAGCAGTTCGGGCAGGGGCTACGAGCAGTACTTC	CASSSGRGYEQYF
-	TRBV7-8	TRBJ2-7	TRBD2	TGTGCCAGCAGCTTAGCTGGTGGCGGGAGGTGGACCTACGAGCAGTACTTC	CASSLAGGGRWTYEQYF
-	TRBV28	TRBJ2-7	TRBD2	TGTGCCAGCAGTTTATTATCTTCGCGGGAGTTTGGTGAGCAGTACTTC	CASSLLSSREFGEQYF
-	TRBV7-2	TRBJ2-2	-	TGTGCCAGCAGCGCTAGACTAGCGAACACCGGGGAGCTGTTTTTT	CASSARLANTGELFF
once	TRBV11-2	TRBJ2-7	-	TGTGCCAGCAGCTTAGTCCCGGACGGCGAGCAGTACTTC	CASSLVPDGEQYF
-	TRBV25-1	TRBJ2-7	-	TGTGCCAGCAGTGAATATAAGGGGGGCTCCTACGAGCAGTACTTC	CASSEYKGGSYEQYF
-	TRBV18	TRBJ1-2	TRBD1	TGTGCCAGCTCACCAAACCACAGGGGGTCTAACTATGGCTACACCTTC	CASSPNHRGSNYGYTF
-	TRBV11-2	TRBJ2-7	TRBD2	TGTGCCAGCAGCCCTGGACTAGCGGTGGAGCAGTACTTC	CASSPGLAVEQYF
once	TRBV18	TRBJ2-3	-	TGTGCCAGCTCACCATACAAGCAGGTTCGCACAGATACGCAGTATTTT	CASSPYKQVRTDTQYF
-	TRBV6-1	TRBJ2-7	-	TGCGCCAGCATCGGAGGCAGCCGCTCCTACGAGCAGTACTTC	CASIGGSRSYEQYF
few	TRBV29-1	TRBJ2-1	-	TGCAGCGTTGCCGGGGGTGAAAGATATGAGCAGTTCTTC	CSVAGGERYEQFF
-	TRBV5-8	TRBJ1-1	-	TGTGCCAGCAGCCGGGTGGGTTATCGGAACACTGAAGCTTTCTTT	CASSRVGYRNTEAFF
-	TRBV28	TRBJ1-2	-	TGTGCCAGCAGTTTCACGGGGAACCCCGGCTACACCTTC	CASSFTGNPGYTF
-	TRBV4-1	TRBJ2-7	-	TGCGCCAGCAGCCAATTAAGGGGTTGGGCCTACGAGCAGTACTTC	CASSQLRGWAYEQYF
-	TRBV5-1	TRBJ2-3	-	TGCGCCAGCAGCTTGTGGGATACTAGCACAGATACGCAGTATTTT	CASSLWDTSTDTQYF
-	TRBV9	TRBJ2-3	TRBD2	TGTGCCAGCAGCGTAGTGGGCGGGAGTTCAGATACGCAGTATTTT	CASSVVGGSSDTQYF
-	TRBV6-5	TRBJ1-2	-	TGTGCCAGCAGTTACCTCTTAACAGGTTATTATGGCTACACCTTC	CASSYLLTGYYGYTF
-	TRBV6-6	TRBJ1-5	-	TGTGCCGGCACCAACCGGGGGGGTAATAGCAATCAGCCCCAGCATTTT	CAGTNRGGNSNQPQHF
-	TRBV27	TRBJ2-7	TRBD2	TGTGCCAGCAGCCCATGGACTAGCGGGAATTCCTACGAGCAGTACTTC	CASSPWTSGNSYEQYF
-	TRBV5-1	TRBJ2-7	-	TGCGCCAGCAGCTTGCAGGGGTCGTCCGACGAGCAGTACTTC	CASSLQGSSDEQYF
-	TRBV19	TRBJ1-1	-	TGTGCCAGTAGTAAAGGGTCCTGGAGCACTGAAGCTTTCTTT	CASSKGSWSTEAFF
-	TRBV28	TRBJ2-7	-	TGTGCCACCTCTAGAAACGAGCAGTACTTC	CATSRNEQYF